This TCR beta chain emerged from a study of technical replicates of blood from several donors. CDR3 length: 13 amino acids. Germline V gene data show CDR1 as SGHRS and CDR2 as YFSETQ. V was pared by 4 bases and J by 13 bases, with 10 bases of the junction left unmatched. Profiling relied on immunoSEQ multiplex PCR, and the TCRdb table lists in-frame clones only, not all of them. The sample shows about 74,000 clones, 80% to 90% of them seen only once. This rearrangement joins TRBV5-1 to TRBJ1-4, with 7 positions matching TRBD1. The sequenced sample consisted of PBMCs. The source is a human donor in good health. Some clones in this sample may be carry-over from other donors' samples. In DNA, the CDR3 is TGCGCCAGCAGCACCCTACGGGACAGAAGACTGTTTTTT. This gives the protein CASSTLRDRRLFF.